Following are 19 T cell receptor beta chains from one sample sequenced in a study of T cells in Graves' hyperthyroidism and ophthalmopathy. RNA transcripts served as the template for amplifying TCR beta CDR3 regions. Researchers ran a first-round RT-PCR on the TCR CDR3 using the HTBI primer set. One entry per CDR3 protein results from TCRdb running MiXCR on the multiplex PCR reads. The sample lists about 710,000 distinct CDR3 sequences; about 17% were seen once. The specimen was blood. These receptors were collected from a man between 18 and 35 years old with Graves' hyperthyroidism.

The CDR3: CASSARLAGGNNEQFF. CDR3 bases: TGTGCCAGCAGCGCCAGACTAGCGGGAGGAAACAATGAGCAGTTCTTC. The rearrangement uses TRBV7-2 and TRBJ2-1, with 13 bases aligning to TRBD2. CDR3 length: 16 amino acids. Trimming took 5 bases from V and 5 from J; bases not matched to a gene: 6. Germline CDR1 SGHTA, CDR2 FQGNSA.

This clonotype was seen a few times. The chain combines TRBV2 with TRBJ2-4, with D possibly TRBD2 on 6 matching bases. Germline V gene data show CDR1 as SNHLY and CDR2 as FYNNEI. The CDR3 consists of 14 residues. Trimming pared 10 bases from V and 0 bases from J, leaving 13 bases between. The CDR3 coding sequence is TGTGCCACCAGGAGGGGCCTAGCCAAAAACATTCAGTACTTC. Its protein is CATRRGLAKNIQYF.

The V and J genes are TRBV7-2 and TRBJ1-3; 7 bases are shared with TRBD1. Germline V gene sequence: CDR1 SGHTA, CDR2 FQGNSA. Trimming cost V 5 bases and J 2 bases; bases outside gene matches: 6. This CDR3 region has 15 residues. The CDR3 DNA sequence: TGTGCCAGCAGCATCACCGGGACAGCTGGAAACACCATATATTTT. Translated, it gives CASSITGTAGNTIYF.

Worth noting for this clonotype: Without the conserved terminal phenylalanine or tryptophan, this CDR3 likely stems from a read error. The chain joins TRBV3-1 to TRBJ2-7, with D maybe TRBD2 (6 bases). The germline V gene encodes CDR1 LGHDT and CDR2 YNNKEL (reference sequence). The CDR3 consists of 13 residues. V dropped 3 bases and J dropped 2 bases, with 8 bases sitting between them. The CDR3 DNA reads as TGTGCCAGCAGCCAGCGGGGCCCCTACGAGCAGTACTCC. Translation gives CASSQRGPYEQYS.

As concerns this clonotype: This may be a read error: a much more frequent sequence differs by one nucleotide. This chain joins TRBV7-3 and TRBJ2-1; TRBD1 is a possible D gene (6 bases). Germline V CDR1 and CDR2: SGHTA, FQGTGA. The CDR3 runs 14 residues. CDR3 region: CASSLGIAGDEQLF. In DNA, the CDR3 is TGTGCCAGCAGCTTAGGGATCGCAGGGGATGAGCAGCTCTTC.

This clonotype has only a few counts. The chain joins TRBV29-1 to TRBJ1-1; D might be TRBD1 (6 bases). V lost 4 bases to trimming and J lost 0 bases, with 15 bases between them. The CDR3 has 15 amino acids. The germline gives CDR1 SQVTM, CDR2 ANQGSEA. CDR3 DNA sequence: TGCAGCGTTGTCCCAGGGGCCCAAATGAACACTGAAGCTTTCTTT. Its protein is CSVVPGAQMNTEAFF. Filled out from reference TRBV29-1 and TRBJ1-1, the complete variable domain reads SAVISQKPSRDICQRGTSLTIQCQVDSQVTMMFWYRQQPGQSLTLIATANQGSEATYESGFVIDKFPISRPNLTFSTLTVSNMSPEDSSIYLCSVVPGAQMNTEAFFGQGTRLTVV.

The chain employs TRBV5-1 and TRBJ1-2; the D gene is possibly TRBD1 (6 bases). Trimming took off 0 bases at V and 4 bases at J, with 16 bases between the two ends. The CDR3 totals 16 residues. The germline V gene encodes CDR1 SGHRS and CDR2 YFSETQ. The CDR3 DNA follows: TGCGCCAGCAGCTTGGAGACGGGGGCTCCGTCCTATGGCTACACCTTC. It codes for CASSLETGAPSYGYTF.

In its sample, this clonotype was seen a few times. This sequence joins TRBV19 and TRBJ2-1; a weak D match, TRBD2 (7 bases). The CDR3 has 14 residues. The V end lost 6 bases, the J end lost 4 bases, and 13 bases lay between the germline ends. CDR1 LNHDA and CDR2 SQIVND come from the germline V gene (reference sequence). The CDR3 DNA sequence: TGTGCCAGTAGAAACAGGGAGGGTTACAATGAGCAGTTCTTC. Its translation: CASRNREGYNEQFF.

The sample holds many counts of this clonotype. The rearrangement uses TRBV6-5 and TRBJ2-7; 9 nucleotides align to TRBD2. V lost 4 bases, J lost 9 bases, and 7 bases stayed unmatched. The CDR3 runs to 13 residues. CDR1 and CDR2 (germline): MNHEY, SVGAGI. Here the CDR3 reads CASSSPGTSWQYF. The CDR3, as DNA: TGTGCCAGCAGTTCGCCAGGGACTAGCTGGCAGTACTTC.

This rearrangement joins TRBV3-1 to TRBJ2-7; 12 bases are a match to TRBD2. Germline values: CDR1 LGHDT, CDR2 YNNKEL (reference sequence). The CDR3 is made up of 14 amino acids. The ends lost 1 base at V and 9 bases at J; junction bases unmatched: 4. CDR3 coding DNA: TGTGCCAGCAGCCAAGGGCTAGCGGGAGGGCCGCAGTACTTC. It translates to CASSQGLAGGPQYF.

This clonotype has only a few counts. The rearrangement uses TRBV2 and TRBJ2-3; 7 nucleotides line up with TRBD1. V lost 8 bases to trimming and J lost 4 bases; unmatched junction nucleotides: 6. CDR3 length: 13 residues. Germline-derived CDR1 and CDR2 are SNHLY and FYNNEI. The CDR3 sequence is CASRDSISDTQYF. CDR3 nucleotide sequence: TGTGCCAGCCGGGACAGTATCTCAGATACGCAGTATTTT.

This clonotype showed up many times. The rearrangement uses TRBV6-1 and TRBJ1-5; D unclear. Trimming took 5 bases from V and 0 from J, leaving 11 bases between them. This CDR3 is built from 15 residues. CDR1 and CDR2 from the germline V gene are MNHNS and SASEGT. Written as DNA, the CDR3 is TGTGCCAGCAGTAGAGGACGGACTAGCAATCAGCCCCAGCATTTT. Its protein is CASSRGRTSNQPQHF.

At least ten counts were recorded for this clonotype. CDR3 sequence: CAWSDFRQNTEAFF. For the CDR3, the DNA is TGTGCCTGGAGTGATTTCCGACAGAACACTGAAGCTTTCTTT. This chain joins TRBV30 and TRBJ1-1; no clear D gene. V was pared by 1 base and J by 1 base, with 10 bases between. The CDR3 has 14 residues. Germline values: CDR1 GTSNPN, CDR2 SVGIG (reference sequence).

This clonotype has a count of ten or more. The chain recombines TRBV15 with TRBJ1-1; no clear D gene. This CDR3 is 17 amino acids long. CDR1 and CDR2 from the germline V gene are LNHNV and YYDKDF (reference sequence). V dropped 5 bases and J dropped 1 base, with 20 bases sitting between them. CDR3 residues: CATSVLLPSVGNTEAFF. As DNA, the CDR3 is TGTGCCACCAGCGTTCTATTGCCGTCTGTGGGGAACACTGAAGCTTTCTTT. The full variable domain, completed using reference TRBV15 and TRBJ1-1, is DAMVIQNPRYQVTQFGKPVTLSCSQTLNHNVMYWYQQKSSQAPKLLFHYYDKDFNNEADTPDNFQSRRPNTSFCFLDIRSPGLGDTAMYLCATSVLLPSVGNTEAFFGQGTRLTVV.

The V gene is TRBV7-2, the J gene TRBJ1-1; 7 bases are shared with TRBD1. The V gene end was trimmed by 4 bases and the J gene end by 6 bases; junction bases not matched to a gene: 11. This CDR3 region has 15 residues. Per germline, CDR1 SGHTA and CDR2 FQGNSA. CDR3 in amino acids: CASSSQGPIFAEAFF. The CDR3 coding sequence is TGTGCCAGCAGCTCACAGGGGCCCATTTTCGCTGAAGCTTTCTTT.

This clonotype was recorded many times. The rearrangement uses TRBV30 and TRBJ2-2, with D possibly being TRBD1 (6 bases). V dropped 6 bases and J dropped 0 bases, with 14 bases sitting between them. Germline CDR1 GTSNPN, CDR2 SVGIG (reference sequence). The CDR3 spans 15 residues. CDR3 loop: CACAKGQSNTGELFF. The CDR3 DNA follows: TGTGCCTGCGCCAAGGGACAATCGAACACCGGGGAGCTGTTTTTT. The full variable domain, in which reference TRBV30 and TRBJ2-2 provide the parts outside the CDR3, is SQTIHQWPATLVQPVGSPLSLECTVEGTSNPNLYWYRQAAGRGLQLLFYSVGIGQISSEVPQNLSASRPQDRQFILSSKKLLLSDSGFYLCACAKGQSNTGELFFGEGSRLTVL.

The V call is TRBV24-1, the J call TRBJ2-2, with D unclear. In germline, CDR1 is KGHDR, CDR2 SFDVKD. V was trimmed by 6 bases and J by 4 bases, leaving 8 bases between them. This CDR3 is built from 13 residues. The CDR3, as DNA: TGTGCCACCAGTATCCCCTCCACCGGGGAGCTGTTTTTT. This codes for CATSIPSTGELFF.

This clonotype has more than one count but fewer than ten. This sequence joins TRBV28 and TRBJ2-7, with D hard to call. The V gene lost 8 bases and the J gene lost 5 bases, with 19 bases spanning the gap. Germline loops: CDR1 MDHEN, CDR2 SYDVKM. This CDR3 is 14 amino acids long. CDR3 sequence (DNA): TGTGCCAGCCGTTCGGCCGCCGAAATACACGAGCAGTACTTC. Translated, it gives CASRSAAEIHEQYF.

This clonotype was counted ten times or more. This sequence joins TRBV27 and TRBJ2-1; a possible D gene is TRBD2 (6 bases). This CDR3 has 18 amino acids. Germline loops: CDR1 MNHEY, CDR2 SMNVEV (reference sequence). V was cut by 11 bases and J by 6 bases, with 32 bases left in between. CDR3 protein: CAASRGLQRGGLINEQFF. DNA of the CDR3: TGTGCCGCAAGCCGGGGACTCCAAAGGGGTGGATTAATCAATGAGCAGTTCTTC.